This T cell receptor (beta chain) stems from a study of T cell clonotyping in hematopoietic cell transplantation. As for the study in general: Recipients' pretransplant samples followed cytoreduction. Study conclusions and caveats: CD4 and CD8 repertoire contributions could not be separated without sorting. Few recipient clonotypes overlapped donors; over 95% were de novo at given depth.

Germline V CDR1 and CDR2: SGDLS, YYNGEE. The CDR3 covers 15 residues. Deletions cut 3 bases from V and 8 bases from J, with 17 bases between. The table came from immunoSEQ multiplex PCR; TCRdb's copy has only in-frame clones and leaves some out. This sample has around 80,000 clones; almost 97% occur once, and the top ten carry 1.5% to 2%. Time point indicated: recipient sample about 28 days before transplant, after cytoreduction. This clone occurred once. What it binds is not known. The sample in question was peripheral blood mononuclear cells, obtained before stem cell transplant. V usage is TRBV9 and J usage is TRBJ1-4; the D gene is possibly TRBD1 (5 bases). The clonotype was recovered from a woman aged 45-65 years with acute myeloid leukemia. Some clones in this sample may be carry-over from other donors' samples. The CDR3: CASSARYEGQEKLFF. Written as DNA, the CDR3 is TGTGCCAGCAGCGCCCGTTACGAGGGGCAGGAAAAACTGTTTTTT.